The rows below give T cell receptor beta chains drawn from one sample of a study of CD8+CD57+ T cells in acquired aplastic anemia. TCRdb fed the reads into MiXCR, producing one record per CDR3 protein. This table has 250,000 to 350,000 distinct CDR3 sequences, 55% to 65% appearing once. The specimen sequenced was sorted CD4+, CD8+, or CD8+CD57+ T cells (not recorded which) from PBMCs. These receptors originate from a human donor with severe aplastic anemia or a healthy control (not recorded which). The CDR3 runs from the conserved cysteine through the conserved F or W. The D gene is left open where the match is weak. Clone sizes are given selectively: once, few, many, or a class where the clone is expanded.

clone_size d_call j_call cdr3_length v_call cdr3_nt cdr3_aa
. . TRBJ1-2 12 TRBV12-3/TRBV12-4 TGTGCCAGCAGTTTAGATGGGAATGGCTACACCTTC CASSLDGNGYTF
. TRBD2 TRBJ2-3 16 TRBV6-2/TRBV6-3 TGTGCCAGCAGTTATAGAGCGGGGGGGGGCACAGATACGCAGTATTTT CASSYRAGGGTDTQYF
. . TRBJ2-7 15 TRBV7-9 TGTGCCAGCAGCTTAGGCGGCAGACCTGGGGACGAGCAGTACTTC CASSLGGRPGDEQYF
once TRBD2 TRBJ2-5 14 TRBV7-2 TGTGCCAGCAGCGTAAGCGGGGGGCGGGAGACCCAGTACTTC CASSVSGGRETQYF
many . TRBJ1-5 13 TRBV19 TGTGCCAGTAGTACCGCCGGACAGCAGCCCCAGCATTTT CASSTAGQQPQHF
. . TRBJ2-7 15 TRBV14 TGTGCCAGCAGCCAAGATGCGTTCCTTTCCTACGAGCAGTACTTC CASSQDAFLSYEQYF
. . TRBJ2-7 14 TRBV12-3/TRBV12-4 TGTGCCAGCAGTTTGTTTGTAGGGACCGGCGAGCAGTACTTC CASSLFVGTGEQYF
. . TRBJ2-6 17 TRBV24-1 TGTGCCACCAGTGACCCTAGGCGGGGATCTGGGGCCAACGTCCTGACTTTC CATSDPRRGSGANVLTF
. TRBD2 TRBJ2-7 13 TRBV4-3 TGCGCCAGCAGCTCTGATAGCGGGTACGAGCAGTACTTC CASSSDSGYEQYF
once . TRBJ2-5 12 TRBV19 TGTGCCAGTAGGGCAGGGATGGAGACCCAGTACTTC CASRAGMETQYF
. TRBD2 TRBJ2-3 16 TRBV10-3 TGTGCCATCAGTGAGCAAACTAGCGGGGGAGCCGATACGCAGTATTTT CAISEQTSGGADTQYF